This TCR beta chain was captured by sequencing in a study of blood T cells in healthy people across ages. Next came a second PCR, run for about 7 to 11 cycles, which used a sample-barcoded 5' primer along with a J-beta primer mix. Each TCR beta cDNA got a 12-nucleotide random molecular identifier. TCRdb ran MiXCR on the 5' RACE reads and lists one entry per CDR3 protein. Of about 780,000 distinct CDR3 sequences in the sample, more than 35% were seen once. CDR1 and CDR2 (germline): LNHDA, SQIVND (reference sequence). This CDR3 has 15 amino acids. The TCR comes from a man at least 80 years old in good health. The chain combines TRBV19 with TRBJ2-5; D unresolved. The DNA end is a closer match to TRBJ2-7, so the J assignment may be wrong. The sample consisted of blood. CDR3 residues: CASSIGLDVLGEQYF. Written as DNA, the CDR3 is TGTGCCAGTAGTATAGGGTTGGACGTCCTGGGCGAGCAGTACTTC.